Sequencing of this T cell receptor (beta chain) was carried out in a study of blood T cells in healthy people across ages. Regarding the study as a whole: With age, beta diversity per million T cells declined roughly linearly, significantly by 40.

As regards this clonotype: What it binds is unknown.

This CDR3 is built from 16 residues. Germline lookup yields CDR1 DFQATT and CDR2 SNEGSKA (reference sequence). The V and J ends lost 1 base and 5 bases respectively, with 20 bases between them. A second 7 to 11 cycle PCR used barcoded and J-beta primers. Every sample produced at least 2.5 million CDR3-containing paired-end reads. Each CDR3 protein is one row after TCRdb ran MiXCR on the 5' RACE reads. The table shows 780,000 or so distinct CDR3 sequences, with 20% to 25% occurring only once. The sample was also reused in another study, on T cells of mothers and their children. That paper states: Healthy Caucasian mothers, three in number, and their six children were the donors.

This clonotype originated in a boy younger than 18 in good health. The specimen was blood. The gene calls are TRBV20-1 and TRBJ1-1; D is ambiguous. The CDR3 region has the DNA TGCAGTGCTAGAGGGGCCGTTTTGCGGGAACGGACTGAAGCTTTCTTT. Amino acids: CSARGAVLRERTEAFF.